This TCR beta chain originates from a study of blood T cell repertoires in COVID-19. Study summary: The United States, Italy and Spain were the sources of the acute and convalescent COVID-19 samples.

The CDR3 consists of 13 residues. Germline V gene sequence: CDR1 SGHTA, CDR2 FQGNSA. V lost 0 bases to trimming and J lost 5 bases, with 5 bases between them. Authors' data handling: Nucleated cell number was recorded as an estimate derived from reference gene primer amplification. This table comes from immunoSEQ multiplex PCR, and its TCRdb copy is limited to in-frame clones, with some not included. For V, J and clone size, that table is used; D and trimming come from the DNA. The sample comprises about 150,000 clones, around 84% of which are singletons, and about 7.2% rests with the top ten. Sequenced input: peripheral blood. The TCR was taken from a woman aged 50 to 60 in a cohort sampled during active or convalescent COVID-19. The chain has TRBV7-2 and TRBJ2-1; maybe TRBD1 (5 bases). CDR3: CASSLAGDNEQFF. In nucleotides, the CDR3 is TGTGCCAGCAGCTTAGCAGGGGACAATGAGCAGTTCTTC.